A selection of T cell receptor beta chains follows, all from one sample in a study of cytomegalovirus exposure and HLA in healthy donors. Sequencing was performed with immunoSEQ multiplex PCR; in TCRdb, only in-frame clones are kept and a portion is missing. The sample includes under 200,000 clones. Sequencing was performed on PBMCs. These receptors were obtained from a young woman in good health and CMV-seropositive. The CDR3 runs from the conserved cysteine through the conserved F or W. The D gene is left open where the match is weak.

j_call: TRBJ1-2; v_call: TRBV2; d_call: NA; cdr3_nt: TGTGCCAGCAGTGACGGGGGTCTTAACTATGGCTACACCTTC; cdr3_aa: CASSDGGLNYGYTF
j_call: TRBJ2-7; v_call: TRBV27; d_call: TRBD1; cdr3_nt: TGTGCCAGCAGTCGAGAACAGGGGTTCGCCTACGAGCAGTACTTC; cdr3_aa: CASSREQGFAYEQYF
j_call: TRBJ1-5; v_call: TRBV5-6; d_call: TRBD1; cdr3_nt: TGTGCCAGCAGCAGGAAAGACAGGGGCAATCAGCCCCAGCATTTT; cdr3_aa: CASSRKDRGNQPQHF
j_call: TRBJ2-1; v_call: TRBV9; d_call: TRBD2; cdr3_nt: TGTGCCAGCAGCCCAACTAGCGGGGGGGAGCAGTTCTTC; cdr3_aa: CASSPTSGGEQFF
j_call: TRBJ1-1; v_call: TRBV6-5; d_call: NA; cdr3_nt: TGTGCCAGCAGTTACTCGCCAGATATGAACACTGAAGCTTTCTTT; cdr3_aa: CASSYSPDMNTEAFF
j_call: TRBJ2-2; v_call: TRBV5-1; d_call: NA; cdr3_nt: TGCGCCAGCAGCTTGGCTTCCCACACCGGGGAGCTGTTTTTT; cdr3_aa: CASSLASHTGELFF
j_call: TRBJ2-1; v_call: TRBV12-2; d_call: NA; cdr3_nt: TGTGCAAGTCGCTTAGATTCTCATCAGCGGGAGGGCGATGAGCAGTTCTTC; cdr3_aa: CASRLDSHQREGDEQFF
j_call: TRBJ1-4; v_call: TRBV4-1; d_call: TRBD1; cdr3_nt: TGCGCCAGCAGCTCGTACAGGGGGAGAACAACTAATGAAAAACTGTTTTTT; cdr3_aa: CASSSYRGRTTNEKLFF
j_call: TRBJ2-3; v_call: TRBV2; d_call: NA; cdr3_nt: TGTGCCAGCAGTTTATTGACTAGCACAGATACGCAGTATTTT; cdr3_aa: CASSLLTSTDTQYF
j_call: TRBJ2-3; v_call: TRBV18; d_call: TRBD2; cdr3_nt: TGTGCCAGCTCAGATACTAGCGGGGTAACAGATACGCAGTATTTT; cdr3_aa: CASSDTSGVTDTQYF
j_call: TRBJ1-1; v_call: TRBV30; d_call: TRBD1; cdr3_nt: TGTGCCTGGAGTCTGGGCTACAGGGGCTCTGAAGCTTTCTTT; cdr3_aa: CAWSLGYRGSEAFF
j_call: TRBJ1-5; v_call: TRBV4-1; d_call: NA; cdr3_nt: TGCGCCAGCAGCCCCGTCTATAGCAATCAGCCCCAGCATTTT; cdr3_aa: CASSPVYSNQPQHF
j_call: TRBJ2-1; v_call: TRBV4-2; d_call: NA; cdr3_nt: TGTGCCAGCAGCCAGGCTACCGGAGGGGCCTACAATGAGCAGTTCTTC; cdr3_aa: CASSQATGGAYNEQFF
j_call: TRBJ1-5; v_call: TRBV2; d_call: TRBD1; cdr3_nt: TGTGCCAGCAAGAGAGAGACAGGGGCACAGCCCCAGCATTTT; cdr3_aa: CASKRETGAQPQHF
j_call: TRBJ2-3; v_call: TRBV9; d_call: NA; cdr3_nt: TGTGCCAGCAGCGTGGAGGACAGCCAGGACACGCAGTATTTT; cdr3_aa: CASSVEDSQDTQYF
j_call: TRBJ2-2; v_call: TRBV7-2; d_call: TRBD2; cdr3_nt: TGTGCCAGCAGCCGCCAAAAGGGACTAGCGGGAGGGCGTACCGGGGAGCTGTTTTTT; cdr3_aa: CASSRQKGLAGGRTGELFF
j_call: TRBJ2-1; v_call: TRBV7-8; d_call: NA; cdr3_nt: TGTGCCAGCAGACCCAGGGGGAGCGGGCCGAACAATGAGCAGTTCTTC; cdr3_aa: CASRPRGSGPNNEQFF
j_call: TRBJ2-4; v_call: TRBV4-1; d_call: NA; cdr3_nt: TGCGCCAGCAGCCAAGATGGGCGCGGGACTGACAAAAACATTCAGTACTTC; cdr3_aa: CASSQDGRGTDKNIQYF
j_call: TRBJ1-1; v_call: TRBV30; d_call: TRBD1; cdr3_nt: TGTGCCTGGAGTGTAGAGGACAGGGCAGGAGCTTTCTTT; cdr3_aa: CAWSVEDRAGAFF
j_call: TRBJ1-5; v_call: TRBV4-1; d_call: TRBD1; cdr3_nt: TGCGCCAGCAGCCCGACCTTCCAGGGGGATGGTCAGCCCCAGCATTTT; cdr3_aa: CASSPTFQGDGQPQHF
j_call: TRBJ1-6; v_call: TRBV10-3; d_call: TRBD1; cdr3_nt: TGTGCCATCAGTGAGCAAGGACAGGGGGCTTCACCCCTCCACTTT; cdr3_aa: CAISEQGQGASPLHF
j_call: TRBJ1-1; v_call: TRBV28; d_call: NA; cdr3_nt: TGTGCCAGCGGGGCCGTTTTGAACACTGAAGCTTTCTTT; cdr3_aa: CASGAVLNTEAFF
j_call: TRBJ2-7; v_call: TRBV6-1; d_call: NA; cdr3_nt: TGTGCCAGCAGTGAAGGGGAAACTAGCTTTCCCTACGAGCAGTACTTC; cdr3_aa: CASSEGETSFPYEQYF
j_call: TRBJ2-5; v_call: TRBV7-6; d_call: TRBD2; cdr3_nt: TGTGCCAGCAGTTATGACCCGGGGGGGCGGGAGACCCAGTACTTC; cdr3_aa: CASSYDPGGRETQYF
j_call: TRBJ1-6; v_call: TRBV11-2; d_call: NA; cdr3_nt: TGTGCCAGCAGCTCCTCAGGGGAGCAATACCATAATTCACCCCTCCACTTT; cdr3_aa: CASSSSGEQYHNSPLHF
j_call: TRBJ2-3; v_call: TRBV29-1; d_call: NA; cdr3_nt: TGCAGCGCCTGCTACGGGACATTAGGCACAGATACGCAGTATTTT; cdr3_aa: CSACYGTLGTDTQYF
j_call: TRBJ2-2; v_call: TRBV7-6; d_call: NA; cdr3_nt: TGTGCCAGCAGTCAGGGACACAAGTTCACCGGGGAGCTGTTTTTT; cdr3_aa: CASSQGHKFTGELFF
j_call: TRBJ1-1; v_call: TRBV27; d_call: TRBD1; cdr3_nt: TGTGCCAGCAGTCATGGGACAGTGAACACTGAAGCTTTCTTT; cdr3_aa: CASSHGTVNTEAFF
j_call: TRBJ2-3; v_call: TRBV25-1; d_call: NA; cdr3_nt: TGTGCCAGCAGTGAATATAAAGGGGTTCGCGGAGATACGCAGTATTTT; cdr3_aa: CASSEYKGVRGDTQYF
j_call: TRBJ2-5; v_call: TRBV11-2; d_call: NA; cdr3_nt: TGTGCCAGCAGCTTAGCGGTGCTACCCGGGGGACGAGAGACCCAGTACTTC; cdr3_aa: CASSLAVLPGGRETQYF
j_call: TRBJ2-7; v_call: TRBV6-1; d_call: TRBD1; cdr3_nt: TGTGCCAGCACCGAGCCGGGACAGGGGTTCGAGCAGTACTTC; cdr3_aa: CASTEPGQGFEQYF
j_call: TRBJ1-1; v_call: TRBV7-6; d_call: NA; cdr3_nt: TGTGCCAGCAGTACAATCGGGGACACTGAAGCTTTCTTT; cdr3_aa: CASSTIGDTEAFF
j_call: TRBJ2-1; v_call: TRBV7-9; d_call: TRBD1; cdr3_nt: TGTGCCAGCAGTTCGACAGGGGGCTTATCGAATGAGCAGTTCTTC; cdr3_aa: CASSSTGGLSNEQFF
j_call: TRBJ2-7; v_call: TRBV5-1; d_call: TRBD1; cdr3_nt: TGCGCCAGCAGTATAGAGGGGACAGGGCCCCACGAGCAGTACTTC; cdr3_aa: CASSIEGTGPHEQYF
j_call: TRBJ2-3; v_call: TRBV27; d_call: TRBD1; cdr3_nt: TGTGCCAGCAGTTTACCCGGGACAGGGGAGAAAGATACGCAGTATTTT; cdr3_aa: CASSLPGTGEKDTQYF
j_call: TRBJ2-5; v_call: TRBV10-1; d_call: TRBD2; cdr3_nt: TGCGCCAGCAGTCGACTAGCGGGAGGACTAGAGACCCAGTACTTC; cdr3_aa: CASSRLAGGLETQYF